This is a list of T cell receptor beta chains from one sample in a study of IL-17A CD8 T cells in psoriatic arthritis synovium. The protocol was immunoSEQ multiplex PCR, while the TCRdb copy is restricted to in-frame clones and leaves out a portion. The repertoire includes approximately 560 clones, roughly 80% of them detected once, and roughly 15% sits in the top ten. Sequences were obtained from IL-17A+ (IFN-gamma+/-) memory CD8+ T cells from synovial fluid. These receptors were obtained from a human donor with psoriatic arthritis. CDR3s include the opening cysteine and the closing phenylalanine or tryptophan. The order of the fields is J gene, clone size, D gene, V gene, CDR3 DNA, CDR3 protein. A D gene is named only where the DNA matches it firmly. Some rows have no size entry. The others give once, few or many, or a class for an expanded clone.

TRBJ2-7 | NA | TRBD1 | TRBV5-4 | TGTGCCAGCAGCTTGGTACAGGGGTGGGCCTACGAGCAGTACTTC | CASSLVQGWAYEQYF
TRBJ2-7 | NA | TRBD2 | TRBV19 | TGTGCCAGTAGTGGATTCCCTAGCGGGAGGGCCGTCTACGAGCAGTACTTC | CASSGFPSGRAVYEQYF
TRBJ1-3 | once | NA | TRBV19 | TGTGCCAGTAGTACCCGTCCTGGAAACACCATATATTTT | CASSTRPGNTIYF
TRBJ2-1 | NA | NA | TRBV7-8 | TGTGCCAGCAGCCCTACACAGGGTGCGAATGAGCAGTTCTTC | CASSPTQGANEQFF
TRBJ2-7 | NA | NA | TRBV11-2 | TGTGCCAGCAGCTTAGATATTGTCTCGTCCTACGAGCAGTACTTC | CASSLDIVSSYEQYF
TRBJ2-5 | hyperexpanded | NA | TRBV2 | TGTGCCAGCAGCGACGCTCCGGGGTGGATCCAGTACTTC | CASSDAPGWIQYF
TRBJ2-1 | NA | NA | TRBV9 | TGTGCCAGCAGCGTCGGAGGAGGGGGTGAGCAGTTCTTC | CASSVGGGGEQFF
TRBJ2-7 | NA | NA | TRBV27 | TGTGCCAGCAGTTTGAACAGATTCTACGAGCAGTACTTC | CASSLNRFYEQYF
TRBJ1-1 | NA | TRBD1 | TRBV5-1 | TGCGCCAGCAGCTTGGGGGACAGGCTCGAAGCTTTCTTT | CASSLGDRLEAFF
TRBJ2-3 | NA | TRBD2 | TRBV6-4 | TGTGCCAGCAGTGGGACTAGCGGGAGCGGGGATACGCAGTATTTT | CASSGTSGSGDTQYF
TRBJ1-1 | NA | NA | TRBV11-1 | TGTGCCAGCAGCTTAGTTGTGGGGAGTAGTGAAGCTTTCTTT | CASSLVVGSSEAFF
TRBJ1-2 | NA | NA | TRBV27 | TGTGCCAGCAGTTTAAGCAGGGTGCATGGCTACACCTTC | CASSLSRVHGYTF
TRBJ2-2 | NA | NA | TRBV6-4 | TGTGCCAGCAGTGACGGGGACGCCGGGGAGCTGTTTTTT | CASSDGDAGELFF
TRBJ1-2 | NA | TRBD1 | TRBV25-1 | TGTGCCAGCAGTGGACGGACAGGGGGCTCGTATGGCTACACCTTC | CASSGRTGGSYGYTF
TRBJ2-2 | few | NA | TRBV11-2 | TGTGCCAGCGGGTTCGGGCATTCCGGGGAGCTGTTTTTT | CASGFGHSGELFF
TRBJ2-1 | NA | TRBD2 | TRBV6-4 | TGTGCCAGCAGTGACTCTCGGGGAGGGAGTGATGAGCAGTTCTTC | CASSDSRGGSDEQFF
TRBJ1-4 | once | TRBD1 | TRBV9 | TGTGCCAGCAGCAGCCGGACAGGAGGTAATGAAAAACTGTTTTTT | CASSSRTGGNEKLFF
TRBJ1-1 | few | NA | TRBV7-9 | TGTGCCAGCAGCTTAGCGAGGAGTGACATGAACACTGAAGCTTTCTTT | CASSLARSDMNTEAFF
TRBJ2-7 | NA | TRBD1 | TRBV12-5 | TGTGCTAGTGGTTTCTGGACAGGACGCGAGCAGTACTTC | CASGFWTGREQYF
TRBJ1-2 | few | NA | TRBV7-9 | TGTGCCAGCAGCTTAGTGTGGGGCAGCCTAGATGGCTACACCTTC | CASSLVWGSLDGYTF
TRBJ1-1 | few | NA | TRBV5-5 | TGTGCCAGCAGCTTGGTGGGCACTGAAGCTTTCTTT | CASSLVGTEAFF
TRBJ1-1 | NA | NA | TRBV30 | TGTGCCTGGAACCTTGGGACGGTCGGAAGTGAAGCTTTCTTT | CAWNLGTVGSEAFF
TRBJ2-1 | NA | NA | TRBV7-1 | TGTGCCAGCAGCCCCCTACCCAGCCAGTTCTTC | CASSPLPSQFF
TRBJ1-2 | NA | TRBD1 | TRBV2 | TGTGCCAGCCAGGGACAGGGGTTGGGTCTCGATGGCTACACCTTC | CASQGQGLGLDGYTF
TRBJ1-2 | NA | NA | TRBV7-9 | TGTGCCAGCAGCCCTCCCTCCCCCTACTATGGCTACACCTTC | CASSPPSPYYGYTF
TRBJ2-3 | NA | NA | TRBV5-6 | TGTGCCAGCAGCTTGGCCAGGGCAGATACGCAGTATTTT | CASSLARADTQYF
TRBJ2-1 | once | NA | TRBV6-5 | TGTGCCAGCAGTTACACCAGGGGTTCCGGTGAGCAGTTCTTC | CASSYTRGSGEQFF
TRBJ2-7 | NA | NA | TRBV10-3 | TGTGCCATCAGTGGAGTCGACGGTTCCCCTTCCTACGAGCAGTACTTC | CAISGVDGSPSYEQYF
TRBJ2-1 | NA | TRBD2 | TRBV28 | TGTGCCAGCAGTTCTCCAACTAGCGGGGGAAGATGGGAGCAGTTCTTC | CASSSPTSGGRWEQFF
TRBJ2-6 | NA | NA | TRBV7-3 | TGTGCCAGCAGCTTAAACGAGGGGCGCTCTGGGGCCAACGTCCTGACTTTC | CASSLNEGRSGANVLTF
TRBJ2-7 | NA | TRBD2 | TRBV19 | TGTGCCAGTAGTATCCTAGCGGGGCCCATACACGAGCAGTACTTC | CASSILAGPIHEQYF
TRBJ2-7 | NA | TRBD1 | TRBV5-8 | TGTGCCAGCAGCTTAGGACAGGGTTCCTACGAGCAGTACTTC | CASSLGQGSYEQYF
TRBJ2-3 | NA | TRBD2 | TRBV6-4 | TGTGCCAGCAGTGAAAGTAGCGGGGGGGCGGATACGCAGTATTTT | CASSESSGGADTQYF
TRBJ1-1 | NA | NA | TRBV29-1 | TGCAGCGTTGCCCGAGGGGTCACTGAAGCTTTCTTT | CSVARGVTEAFF
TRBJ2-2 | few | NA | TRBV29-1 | TGCAGCGTCCCCATCCCGAACACCGGGGAGCTGTTTTTT | CSVPIPNTGELFF
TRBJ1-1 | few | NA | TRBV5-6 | TGTGCCAGCAGCTGGAGTCGCAGACAGGCTGAAGCTTTCTTT | CASSWSRRQAEAFF
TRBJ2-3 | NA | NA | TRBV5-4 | TGTGCCAGCAGTCCGAGTTGGGGCCTAGGGGGACTTGATACGCAGTATTTT | CASSPSWGLGGLDTQYF
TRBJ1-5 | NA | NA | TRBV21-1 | TGTGCCAGCAGGGTCGCCTTATGGCATCATCAGCCCCAGCATTTT | CASRVALWHHQPQHF
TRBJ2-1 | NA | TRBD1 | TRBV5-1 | TGCGCCAGCAGCTCCGACAGGGGTGTTGAGCAGTTCTTC | CASSSDRGVEQFF
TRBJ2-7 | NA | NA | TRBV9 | TGTGCCAGCAGCCCACCCGGGCAGGGCTACGAGCAGTACTTC | CASSPPGQGYEQYF
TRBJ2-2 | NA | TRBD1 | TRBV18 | TGTGCCAGCTCACCATGGGACAGGGGAAACACCGGGGAGCTGTTTTTT | CASSPWDRGNTGELFF
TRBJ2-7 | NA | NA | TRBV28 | TGTGCCAGCAGTTTTCCTTCTAGGCAGCAGTACTTC | CASSFPSRQQYF
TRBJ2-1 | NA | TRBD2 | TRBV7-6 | TGTGCCAGCAGCTTAGGATGGGGAGGCGGGACTAGCGCCGTCAATGAGCAGTTCTTC | CASSLGWGGGTSAVNEQFF
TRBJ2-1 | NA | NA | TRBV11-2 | TGTGCCAGCAGCGTAGGGGCGGTTAGCTCCTACAATGAGCAGTTCTTC | CASSVGAVSSYNEQFF
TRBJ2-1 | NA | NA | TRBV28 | TGTGCCAGCAGTCTGCGTGGAGGGTACAATGAGCAGTTCTTC | CASSLRGGYNEQFF
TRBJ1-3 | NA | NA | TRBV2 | TGTGCCAGCAGTGGACAGCTTACTGGAAACACCATATATTTT | CASSGQLTGNTIYF
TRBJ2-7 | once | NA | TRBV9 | TGTGCCAGCGGGGCGAGGGACTCCTACGAGCAGTACTTC | CASGARDSYEQYF
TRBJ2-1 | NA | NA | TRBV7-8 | TGTGCCAGCAGCTTAGGTGGGGGTAATGAGCAGTTCTTC | CASSLGGGNEQFF
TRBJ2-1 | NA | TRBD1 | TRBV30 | TGTGCCTGGAGCCCGACAGGGTTTAAGGAGCAGTTCTTC | CAWSPTGFKEQFF
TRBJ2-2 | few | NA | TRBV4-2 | TGTGCCAGCAGCCAAGATCGAGGACTCGGGGAGCTGTTTTTT | CASSQDRGLGELFF
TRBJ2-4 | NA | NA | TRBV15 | TGTGCCACCAGCGCTCCAGTTGCAGGGACCAAAAACATTCAGTACTTC | CATSAPVAGTKNIQYF
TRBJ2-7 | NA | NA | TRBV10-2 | TGCGCCAGCAGTGATTACTCCTACGAGCAGTACTTC | CASSDYSYEQYF
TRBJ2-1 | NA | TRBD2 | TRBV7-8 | TGTGCCAGCAGCTTAGGGGGGGGTGTTGAGCAGTTCTTC | CASSLGGGVEQFF
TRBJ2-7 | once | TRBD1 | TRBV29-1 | TGCAGCGTTCCGTATGAGACAGGGACGGAAGAGCAGTACTTC | CSVPYETGTEEQYF
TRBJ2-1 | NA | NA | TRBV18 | TGTGCCAGCTCACCATCTGGCGATACCTACAATGAGCAGTTCTTC | CASSPSGDTYNEQFF
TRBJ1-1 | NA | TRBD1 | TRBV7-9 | TGTGCCAGCAGCCCCAAGGACAGGGCAATCGCTGAAGCTTTCTTT | CASSPKDRAIAEAFF
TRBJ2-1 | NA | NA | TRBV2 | TGTGCCGGGAGGGGGCTCACGCGGATCCAGTTCTTC | CAGRGLTRIQFF